One sample yielded the 4 T cell receptor beta chains listed below, sequenced in a study of graft-versus-host responses after intestinal transplantation. TCRdb's copy holds only in-frame clones and misses some; the assay was immunoSEQ multiplex PCR. The profile shows some 10,000 clones, about 92% of them singletons. The sample consisted of PBMCs, taken less than 70 days after transplant. All receptors come from a human patient who received an intestinal transplant, so some T cells may come from the graft donor.

This sequence joins TRBV6-5 and TRBJ2-4, with D possibly matching TRBD1 (5 bases). There are 15 residues in the CDR3. Germline lookup yields CDR1 MNHEY and CDR2 SVGAGI. V was shortened by 5 bases and J by 2 bases, with 13 bases between the two germline ends. Here the CDR3 reads CASSRRPGTKNIQYF. The CDR3 DNA sequence: TGTGCCAGCAGTCGAAGGCCAGGGACCAAAAACATTCAGTACTTC.

The chain employs TRBV9 and TRBJ2-2; 7 bases line up with TRBD1. Germline CDR1 is SGDLS and CDR2 is YYNGEE. Germline trimming cut 3 bases from V and 5 bases from J; bases unmatched to any gene: 1. The CDR3 covers 13 residues. CDR3 DNA sequence: TGTGCCAGCAGCGACAGGGGAACCGGGGAGCTGTTTTTT. It encodes CASSDRGTGELFF.

As concerns this clone: The identical CDR3 is also encoded by other nucleotide sequences in the sample. The chain recombines TRBV6-1 with TRBJ2-1; 8 bases are a match to TRBD2. The length of the CDR3 is 14 residues. Germline CDR1 reads MNHNS; CDR2 reads SASEGT. V gave up 5 bases and J gave up 3 bases; unmatched junction bases: 3. CDR3 protein: CASSLAGRYNEQFF. CDR3 nucleotide sequence: TGTGCCAGCAGTCTAGCGGGTCGCTACAATGAGCAGTTCTTC.

V is TRBV11-2 and J is TRBJ1-2, with 7 bases that match TRBD1. Germline V gene sequence: CDR1 SGHAT, CDR2 FQNNGV. The CDR3 length is 12 residues. J gave up 8 bases and V 6 bases, and 6 bases lay outside the gene matches. Here the CDR3 DNA reads TGTGCCAGCAGGATCGGACAGGCCGGCTACACCTTC. This gives the protein CASRIGQAGYTF.